This T cell receptor (beta chain) was documented in a study of blood T cell repertoires in COVID-19. Produced via immunoSEQ multiplex PCR; TCRdb's table is partial and in-frame only. The data show around 140,000 clones, 84% seen once. The V and J ends lost 0 bases and 3 bases respectively, with 15 bases between them. CDR1 is SGHRS, CDR2 YFSETQ, per germline. The CDR3 runs 16 residues. This receptor was obtained from a human donor in a cohort sampled during active COVID-19. Sequenced input: peripheral blood. The chain carries TRBV5-1 and TRBJ1-2, with D perhaps TRBD1 (5 bases). CDR3 coding DNA: TGCGCCAGCAGCTTGGAGGGGATAGGGTTGGACTATGGCTACACCTTC. Encoded protein: CASSLEGIGLDYGYTF.